This T cell receptor beta chain was captured in a study of blood T cells in healthy people across ages. General study points: Strong correlation existed between TCR beta diversity and naive T cell percentage.

A few counts support this clonotype. Its target is not known. A second roughly 6 to 12 cycle PCR used barcoded and J-beta primers. One entry per CDR3 protein results from TCRdb running MiXCR on the 5' RACE reads. The sample has around 280,000 distinct CDR3 sequences; roughly 29% are singletons. The CDR3 spans 15 residues. Germline values: CDR1 MNHEY, CDR2 SVGEGT. V lost 4 bases to trimming and J lost 2 bases, with 14 bases between them. The specimen was blood. The chain is built from TRBV6-2 or TRBV6-3 and TRBJ2-5, with unresolved D. This clonotype originated in a woman in her 70s in good health. CDR3 DNA: TGTGCCAGCAGTTCCTCTAGAGGAGCTCAAGAGACCCAGTACTTC. This sequence encodes CASSSSRGAQETQYF.